Each of the 30 T cell receptor beta chains below was sequenced from the same sample in a study of cytomegalovirus exposure and HLA in healthy donors (dated by TCRdb to about 2017). The library was generated by the immunoSEQ multiplex PCR assay. For the multiplex PCR, a mixture combining 60 forward primers for TCR Vbeta segments and 13 reverse primers for TCR Jbeta segments was used. TCRdb took over this immuneACCESS table, retaining in-frame rearrangements with V and J assigned. Such tables are incomplete; in checked studies, under half of the missing clones stem from an unresolved V gene, and the remainder is unexplained. The table for this sample lists about 130,000 clones; over 75% of them were counted only once. The ten largest clones take up over 1.5% of the sample. Input material: PBMCs. These receptors all come from a boy aged 5-17 years in good health and CMV-seronegative.

This chain joins TRBV4-3 and TRBJ1-2, with D hard to call. CDR1 and CDR2 from the germline V gene are LGHNA and YSLEER. The CDR3 contains 16 residues. The germline V and J ends were trimmed by 4 bases and 7 bases, with 22 bases remaining between them. The CDR3 DNA follows: TGCGCCAGCAGCCGCAACACCGTTAGCCAACTGGGTGGCTACACCTTC. This translates into CASSRNTVSQLGGYTF.

The chain joins TRBV4-3 to TRBJ2-5, with D maybe TRBD2 (6 bases). The DNA end is more similar to TRBJ2-7, so the J call may be wrong. CDR1 is LGHNA, CDR2 YSLEER, per germline. The CDR3 consists of 15 residues. The CDR3 DNA reads as TGCGCCAGCAGCCAAGATGAGGCGGGGCCCTACGAGCAGTACTTC. This codes for CASSQDEAGPYEQYF.

This clone appeared a single time. Written as DNA, the CDR3 is TGTGCCAGCAGCTCACTCGACGGGGGACAAGAGACCCAGTACTTC. Translated, it gives CASSSLDGGQETQYF. V is TRBV7-9 and J is TRBJ2-5; a possible D gene is TRBD2 (6 bases). Trimming removed 4 bases at V and 2 bases at J, with 14 bases between. Germline CDR1 reads SEHNR; CDR2 reads FQNEAQ (reference sequence). The CDR3 loop spans 15 amino acids.

This clone was seen more than once but under ten times. The chain employs TRBV4-2 and TRBJ2-1; TRBD2 matches at 9 bases. Losses at the gene ends were 0 bases for V and 0 bases for J; bases not matched to a gene: 0. CDR3 length equals 16 residues. Germline V CDR1 and CDR2: LGHNA, YNFKEQ. CDR3 protein: CASSQELAGSYNEQFF. CDR3 coding DNA: TGTGCCAGCAGCCAAGAACTAGCGGGCTCCTACAATGAGCAGTTCTTC.

This chain links TRBV7-6 with TRBJ2-2; 7 positions agree with TRBD1. The CDR3 sequence is 15 residues long. Germline CDR1 SGHVS, CDR2 FNYEAQ. The V gene end was trimmed by 5 bases and the J gene end by 5 bases; junction bases not matched to a gene: 8. CDR3 loop: CASSRVGGATGELFF. Written as DNA, the CDR3 is TGTGCCAGCAGCAGAGTAGGGGGCGCAACCGGGGAGCTGTTTTTT. Supplemented by reference TRBV7-6 and TRBJ2-2, the full variable domain reads GAGVSQSPRYKVTKRGQDVALRCDPISGHVSLYWYRQALGQGPEFLTYFNYEAQQDKSGLPNDRFSAERPEGSISTLTIQRTEQRDSAMYRCASSRVGGATGELFFGEGSRLTVL.

The chain uses TRBV5-1 and TRBJ1-6, with D possibly TRBD1 on 5 matching bases. In germline, CDR1 is SGHRS, CDR2 YFSETQ. Trimming removed 4 bases at V and 3 bases at J, with 8 bases between. CDR3 length equals 14 residues. The CDR3, as DNA: TGCGCCAGCAGCCCTGACAGCTATAATTCACCCCTCCACTTT. Translating it yields CASSPDSYNSPLHF.

This rearrangement joins TRBV9 to TRBJ1-2, with D uncertain. The CDR3 is 13 residues long. Trimming took off 3 bases at V and 4 bases at J, with 10 bases between the two ends. In germline, CDR1 is SGDLS, CDR2 YYNGEE. The chain's CDR3 is CASSEGLTYGYTF. The CDR3 coding sequence is TGTGCCAGCAGCGAAGGACTGACCTATGGCTACACCTTC.

The rearrangement joins TRBV6-1 to TRBJ1-4; 10 nucleotides line up with TRBD1. The CDR3 consists of 17 residues. Unmatched junction bases numbered 9, after V lost 3 bases and J lost 5 bases. Germline V gene data show CDR1 as MNHNS and CDR2 as SASEGT. CDR3 DNA: TGTGCCAGCAGTGACCGGGACAGGGGCGGAAAGAATGAAAAACTGTTTTTT. Protein product: CASSDRDRGGKNEKLFF.

This clone has just one count. The chain recombines TRBV5-6 with TRBJ2-2; D unclear. With 4 bases removed from V and 1 base from J, the gap between germline ends came to 5 bases. CDR1 is SGHDT and CDR2 is YYEEEE in the germline V gene. The CDR3 extends over 13 amino acids. Here the CDR3 reads CASSPGNTGELFF. CDR3 nucleotide sequence: TGTGCCAGCAGCCCAGGGAACACCGGGGAGCTGTTTTTT.

J is TRBJ1-4 and V is TRBV27; the match to TRBD1 covers 7 bases. Germline V gene lookup returns CDR1 MNHEY and CDR2 SMNVEV (reference sequence). The CDR3 totals 15 residues. The trim removed 3 bases at V and 7 bases at J, leaving 8 bases unmatched. DNA of the CDR3: TGTGCCAGCAGTTTCTCCAGACAGGGCTCTGAAAAACTGTTTTTT. Its translation is CASSFSRQGSEKLFF.

This clone was observed a handful of times. V and J are TRBV30 and TRBJ1-3; TRBD1 might be the D (5 bases). Germline-derived CDR1 and CDR2 are GTSNPN and SVGIG (reference sequence). CDR3 length: 13 residues. Trimming took off 5 bases at V and 2 bases at J, with 10 bases between the two ends. The chain's CDR3 is CAWDTGTGNTIYF. The CDR3, as DNA: TGTGCCTGGGATACAGGTACTGGAAACACCATATATTTT.

This chain connects TRBV9 to TRBJ2-5; 7 bases map to TRBD2. Germline CDR1 SGDLS, CDR2 YYNGEE. The V and J ends lost 0 bases and 1 base, in that order; junction bases with no gene match: 3. The CDR3 loop spans 15 amino acids. CDR3: CASSVGSGAQETQYF. As DNA, the CDR3 is TGTGCCAGCAGCGTAGGCAGCGGGGCCCAAGAGACCCAGTACTTC. The full variable domain, completed using reference TRBV9 and TRBJ2-5, is DSGVTQTPKHLITATGQRVTLRCSPRSGDLSVYWYQQSLDQGLQFLIQYYNGEERAKGNILERFSAQQFPDLHSELNLSSLELGDSALYFCASSVGSGAQETQYFGPGTRLLVL.

The chain uses TRBV5-6 and TRBJ2-7; D is ambiguous. Trimming shortened V by 2 bases and J by 5 bases, and 14 bases separated the two germline ends. Per the germline V gene, CDR1 is SGHDT and CDR2 is YYEEEE. The CDR3 covers 14 residues. CDR3 DNA: TGTGCCAGCAGCTTCCTTTCCCCTCGAGACGAGCAGTACTTC. Translated: CASSFLSPRDEQYF.

The chain uses TRBV7-9 and TRBJ1-2, with TRBD1 identical over 8 bases. V lost 5 bases, J lost 7 bases, and 12 bases stayed unmatched. Germline V gives CDR1 SEHNR, CDR2 FQNEAQ (reference sequence). There are 15 residues in the CDR3. CDR3 nucleotides: TGTGCCAGCAGCGAACCCTACAGGGGGGATCGTGGCTACACCTTC. Translation: CASSEPYRGDRGYTF.

The V and J genes are TRBV7-3 and TRBJ2-1; TRBD1 might be the D (5 bases). The V gene's germline CDR1 is SGHTA and CDR2 FQGTGA. The CDR3 is made up of 15 amino acids. Trimming took off 1 base at V and 4 bases at J, with 11 bases between the two ends. CDR3 region: CASSLIQGAYNEQFF. The DNA for the CDR3 is TGTGCCAGCAGCTTAATCCAGGGCGCATACAATGAGCAGTTCTTC.

In DNA form, the CDR3 reads TGTGCCAGCAGCTTTGGCAGTCCCGGGGAGCTGTTTTTT. Its protein is CASSFGSPGELFF. This chain connects TRBV5-4 to TRBJ2-2; D gene ambiguous. V lost 2 bases and J 6 bases, leaving 8 bases between the germline ends. This CDR3 is 13 amino acids long. In germline, CDR1 is SGHNT, CDR2 YYREEE (reference sequence).

The CDR3 bases are TGTGCCAGCAGCCTCCTGCCCCACGCAGGCAATGAGCAGTTCTTC. Its protein is CASSLLPHAGNEQFF. This chain uses TRBV7-2 with TRBJ2-1, with D uncertain. CDR1 is SGHTA and CDR2 is FQGNSA in the germline V gene. Deletions cut 5 bases from V and 6 bases from J, with 17 bases between. The length of the CDR3 is 15 residues.

The chain has TRBV18 and TRBJ1-2, with 8 bases aligning to TRBD1. The length of the CDR3 is 13 residues. Per the germline V gene, CDR1 is KGHSH and CDR2 is LQKENI. Germline trimming cut 5 bases from V and 6 bases from J; bases unmatched to any gene: 5. The CDR3 here is CASSSDREDGYTF. The CDR3 coding sequence is TGTGCCAGCTCATCGGACAGGGAAGATGGCTACACCTTC.

The chain carries TRBV7-8 and TRBJ2-7; TRBD1 matches at 11 bases. Germline V gene lookup returns CDR1 SGHVS and CDR2 FQNEAQ. J gave up 12 bases and V 5 bases, and 15 bases lay outside the gene matches. This CDR3 comprises 15 residues. Here the CDR3 reads CASSVKRDRGMGRYF. In DNA, the CDR3 is TGTGCCAGCAGCGTCAAAAGGGACAGGGGGATGGGTCGGTACTTC.

With regard to this clone: Likely a read error: the CDR3 ends without its conserved phenylalanine or tryptophan. This chain uses TRBV29-1 with TRBJ1-1; TRBD1 is a possible D gene (5 bases). The CDR3 consists of 13 residues. V was cut by 7 bases and J by 1 base, with 13 bases left in between. CDR1 and CDR2 from the germline V gene are SQVTM and ANQGSEA. The CDR3 loop reads CSARRVGNTEAFL. CDR3 sequence (DNA): TGCAGCGCGCGCAGGGTAGGGAACACTGAAGCTTTCCTT.

This chain joins TRBV9 and TRBJ1-3; D unresolved. Germline CDR1 and CDR2: SGDLS and YYNGEE. The V and J ends lost 0 bases and 0 bases respectively, with 4 bases between them. The CDR3 has 14 amino acids. CDR3 DNA: TGTGCCAGCAGCGTAGGCAGCTCTGGAAACACCATATATTTT. Protein: CASSVGSSGNTIYF.

The chain is built from TRBV4-1 and TRBJ2-7; possibly TRBD2 for D (6 bases). The CDR3 sequence is 16 residues long. V lost 0 bases, J lost 2 bases, and 14 bases lay in between. Germline V gene lookup returns CDR1 MGHRA and CDR2 YSYEKL. CDR3 residues: CASSQDAGFSPYEQYF. The CDR3 DNA reads TGCGCCAGCAGCCAAGACGCGGGGTTTAGCCCCTACGAGCAGTACTTC.

The chain couples TRBV6-5 to TRBJ2-7; TRBD1 might be the D (6 bases). This CDR3 spans 15 amino acids. V was cut by 7 bases and J by 5 bases, with 21 bases left in between. Looked up from germline, CDR1 is MNHEY and CDR2 is SVGAGI. The CDR3 is CASTEVPTGSHEQYF. The CDR3 region has the DNA TGTGCCAGCACCGAGGTCCCTACAGGGTCCCACGAGCAGTACTTC.

This chain joins TRBV5-4 and TRBJ2-7, with 11 nucleotides matching TRBD1. The V gene's germline CDR1 is SGHNT and CDR2 YYREEE (reference sequence). The CDR3 has 15 residues. Unmatched junction bases numbered 8, after V lost 4 bases and J lost 5 bases. The CDR3 reads CASSPSGTGGHEQYF. CDR3 DNA: TGTGCCAGCAGCCCCTCCGGGACAGGGGGTCACGAGCAGTACTTC.

The gene calls are TRBV6-6 and TRBJ2-7; TRBD1 agrees at 7 bases. V shed 3 bases and J 5 bases; nucleotides not matched to a gene: 7. The CDR3 runs to 14 residues. From germline, CDR1 is MNHNY and CDR2 SVGAGI (reference sequence). CDR3 sequence reads: CASSYTGDGHEQYF. As DNA, the CDR3 is TGTGCCAGCAGTTATACAGGGGATGGCCACGAGCAGTACTTC.

This clone was recorded once. J is TRBJ2-1 and V is TRBV2; perhaps TRBD1 as D (5 bases). CDR1 and CDR2 (germline): SNHLY, FYNNEI. There are 16 residues in the CDR3. The V end lost 2 bases, the J end lost 0 bases, and 11 bases lay between the germline ends. The CDR3 loop reads CASSEWGGSSYNEQFF. DNA of the CDR3: TGTGCCAGCAGTGAATGGGGCGGATCCTCCTACAATGAGCAGTTCTTC.

This sequence joins TRBV5-8 and TRBJ1-5; 10 bases fit TRBD1. The germline gives CDR1 SGHTS, CDR2 YDEGEE. The CDR3 totals 17 residues. V shed 0 bases and J 2 bases; nucleotides not matched to a gene: 5. The CDR3 sequence is CASSLGDRGPGNQPQHF. CDR3 sequence (DNA): TGTGCCAGCAGCTTGGGGGACAGGGGACCTGGCAATCAGCCCCAGCATTTT.

This clone was found many times. This chain connects TRBV30 to TRBJ1-1; 8 positions agree with TRBD1. Germline V gene lookup returns CDR1 GTSNPN and CDR2 SVGIG (reference sequence). V shed 5 bases, J shed 7 bases, and the junction held 6 bases outside the gene matches. This CDR3 is built from 12 residues. CDR3 DNA sequence: TGTGCCTGGCAGGGGGCAGTGGGTGAAGCTTTCTTT. Translation: CAWQGAVGEAFF.

V and J are TRBV10-2 and TRBJ1-1; TRBD1 matches 8 bases. In germline, CDR1 is WSHSY, CDR2 SAAADI. V lost 4 bases, J lost 8 bases, and 3 bases stayed unmatched. This CDR3 is 12 amino acids long. The CDR3 region has the DNA TGCGCCAGCAGTGCAACAGGGGGAGAAGCTTTCTTT. It specifies CASSATGGEAFF.

The chain uses TRBV27 and TRBJ1-2, with TRBD1 matching over 8 bases. Germline trimming cut 4 bases from V and 2 bases from J; bases unmatched to any gene: 6. The CDR3 runs 15 residues. Germline V lookup: CDR1 MNHEY, CDR2 SMNVEV (reference sequence). The CDR3 sequence: CASSSDRGRNYGYTF. In DNA form, the CDR3 reads TGTGCCAGCAGTTCCGACAGGGGAAGGAACTATGGCTACACCTTC.